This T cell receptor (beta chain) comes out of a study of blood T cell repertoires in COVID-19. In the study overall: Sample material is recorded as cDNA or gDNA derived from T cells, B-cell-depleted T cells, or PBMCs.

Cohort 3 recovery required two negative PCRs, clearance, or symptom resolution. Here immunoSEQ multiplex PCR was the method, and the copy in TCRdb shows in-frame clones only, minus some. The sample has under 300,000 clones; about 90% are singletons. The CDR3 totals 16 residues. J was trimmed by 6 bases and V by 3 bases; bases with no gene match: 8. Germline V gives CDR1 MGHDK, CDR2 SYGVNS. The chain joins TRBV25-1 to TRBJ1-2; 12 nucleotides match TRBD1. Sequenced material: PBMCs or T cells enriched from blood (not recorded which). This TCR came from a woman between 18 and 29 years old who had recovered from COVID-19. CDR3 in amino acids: CASSDPGTGGSNGYTF. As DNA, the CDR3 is TGTGCCAGCAGTGATCCCGGGACAGGGGGCAGTAATGGCTACACCTTC.